The T cell receptor beta chain described here comes from a study of siplizumab effects on memory and regulatory T cells. Whole-study findings and limits: Naive T cells seemed more diverse than memory cells; they also seemed major alloresponse contributors. Mappable alloreactive CD4+ clones were on average around 69% Treg-derived with siplizumab, approximately 30% in controls. The mapping of alloreactive clones to unstimulated subsets covered only a minor fraction of them.

Every sample had 80,000 to 100,000 of its TCR templates assayed. The repertoire was sequenced with immunoSEQ multiplex PCR; TCRdb's copy has only in-frame clones and lacks some. The sample records roughly 100,000 clones, about 96% being singletons. Trimming cost V 2 bases and J 5 bases; bases outside gene matches: 4. Germline CDR1 reads GTSNPN; CDR2 reads SVGIG (reference sequence). The CDR3 totals 13 residues. Turning to this clone: The target antigen is unknown.

The rearrangement uses TRBV30 and TRBJ2-5, with 8 bases identical to TRBD1. The sample comprised naive CD4+ T cells sorted from blood. The TCR comes from a human donor in good health. The CDR3 spells CAWSRGQAETQYF. The CDR3, as DNA: TGTGCCTGGAGTAGGGGACAGGCGGAGACCCAGTACTTC.